This T cell receptor (beta chain) stems from a study of OX40 agonist ivuxolimab in advanced cancers. At the level of the study: At around 83% male, the cohort had a mean age of 60 years, ranging from about 20 to 79.

The assay was immunoSEQ multiplex PCR, and TCRdb's table has in-frame clones only and misses some. The table lists around 49,000 clones, 85% to 90% of them singletons. It was autoimmune disease history or systemic immunosuppression that excluded patients. Whole-study results and caveats: On average, a greater number of expanded clones characterised CD8+ T cells relative to CD4+.

On this clone itself: Its antigen is unidentified.

After removal of 4 bases from V and 15 bases from J, the junction contained 9 bases not matched to a gene. This CDR3 contains 12 residues. Germline V CDR1 and CDR2: LNHDA, SQIVND (reference sequence). This sample comprised CD4+ or CD8+ T cells sorted from blood, obtained in a trial of the OX40 agonist ivuxolimab. This clonotype originated in an adult with an advanced solid tumor such as melanoma, head and neck, liver or kidney cancer. The chain links TRBV19 to TRBJ1-5; TRBD1 agrees at 7 bases. CDR3 coding DNA: TGTGCCAGTAGTACAGGGGGACAGTCAGGGCATTTT. Amino acids: CASSTGGQSGHF.